The 20 T cell receptor beta chains below come from one sample, sequenced in a study of blood T cell repertoires in COVID-19. This table comes from immunoSEQ multiplex PCR, and its TCRdb copy is limited to in-frame clones, with some not included. The sample lists around 200,000 clones, about nine tenths occurring once. Sequenced: peripheral blood. These receptors came from a man aged 50-59 years with acute or convalescent COVID-19.

This chain joins TRBV4-1 and TRBJ2-7; D possibly corresponds to TRBD2 (5 bases). Germline values: CDR1 MGHRA, CDR2 YSYEKL. Trimming removed 1 base at V and 4 bases at J, with 11 bases between. This CDR3 is 14 amino acids long. The CDR3 nucleotides are TGCGCCAGCAGCCAAGTGGAACGGGATTACGAGCAGTACTTC. Protein sequence: CASSQVERDYEQYF.

The gene calls are TRBV7-8 and TRBJ1-6, with a weak D call TRBD1 (6 bases). Trimming took 5 bases from V and 8 from J, leaving 10 bases between them. The CDR3 sequence is 13 residues long. Germline CDR1 SGHVS, CDR2 FQNEAQ. The CDR3 loop is CASSPSGDSPLHF. The CDR3 DNA is TGTGCCAGCAGCCCCTCAGGGGATTCACCCCTCCACTTT.

This clone was found once. The chain employs TRBV5-1 and TRBJ1-1, with TRBD1 matching 8 bases. The CDR3 is 14 amino acids. The V segment lost 0 bases and the J segment 11 bases; nucleotides outside the gene matches: 9. Germline loops: CDR1 SGHRS, CDR2 YFSETQ. The CDR3 reads CASSLAVQGATAFF. DNA for the CDR3: TGCGCCAGCAGCTTGGCAGTGCAGGGGGCTACGGCTTTCTTT.

The V and J genes are TRBV18 and TRBJ2-5; 7 bases align to TRBD1. The CDR3 runs 14 residues. Per germline, CDR1 KGHSH and CDR2 LQKENI. With 3 bases clipped from V and 3 bases from J, the junction kept 4 bases outside the gene matches. The CDR3 region is CASSPPGTEETQYF. Written as DNA, the CDR3 is TGTGCCAGCTCACCCCCCGGGACAGAAGAGACCCAGTACTTC.

This clone was seen a single time. The chain couples TRBV9 to TRBJ1-2; 7 bases line up with TRBD1. Looked up from germline, CDR1 is SGDLS and CDR2 is YYNGEE. The CDR3 sequence is 14 residues long. V lost 4 bases, J lost 4 bases, and 7 bases stayed unmatched. The CDR3 protein is CASSPQTGRYGYTF. The CDR3 DNA follows: TGTGCCAGCAGCCCTCAGACAGGGCGCTATGGCTACACCTTC. Full variable domain (missing parts from reference TRBV9 and TRBJ1-2): DSGVTQTPKHLITATGQRVTLRCSPRSGDLSVYWYQQSLDQGLQFLIQYYNGEERAKGNILERFSAQQFPDLHSELNLSSLELGDSALYFCASSPQTGRYGYTFGSGTRLTVV.

The chain uses TRBV19 and TRBJ1-6; D is unresolved. V lost 4 bases and J 7 bases, leaving 14 bases between the germline ends. This CDR3 spans 15 amino acids. CDR1 and CDR2 (germline): LNHDA, SQIVND (reference sequence). The CDR3 loop is CASSKRTGNNSPLHF. The CDR3 DNA reads TGTGCCAGTAGTAAGAGGACTGGGAACAATTCACCCCTCCACTTT.

CDR3 region: CASSGLGQNNSPLHF. The CDR3, as DNA: TGTGCCAGCAGCGGGTTGGGACAGAATAATTCACCCCTCCACTTT. The J gene is TRBJ1-6, the V gene TRBV7-9, with 7 bases identical to TRBD1. Per the germline V gene, CDR1 is SEHNR and CDR2 is FQNEAQ (reference sequence). The CDR3 totals 15 residues. Trimming at V came to 5 bases and at J to 5 bases, leaving 6 bases not matched to a gene. Full variable domain (missing parts from reference TRBV7-9 and TRBJ1-6): DTGVSQNPRHKITKRGQNVTFRCDPISEHNRLYWYRQTLGQGPEFLTYFQNEAQLEKSRLLSDRFSAERPKGSFSTLEIQRTEQGDSAMYLCASSGLGQNNSPLHFGNGTRLTVT.

The chain is built from TRBV11-1 and TRBJ2-1, with 7 bases that match TRBD1. The V and J ends lost 5 bases and 7 bases, in that order; junction bases with no gene match: 8. The CDR3 runs to 14 residues. Germline lookup yields CDR1 SGHAT and CDR2 FQDESV (reference sequence). The CDR3: CASSAPGTANEQFF. The CDR3, as DNA: TGTGCCAGCAGCGCCCCCGGGACAGCTAATGAGCAGTTCTTC.

The genes are TRBV6-1 and TRBJ1-2; a weak D match, TRBD1 (5 bases). Trimming cost V 4 bases and J 0 bases, with 18 bases left between them. CDR1 and CDR2 from the germline V gene are MNHNS and SASEGT. The CDR3 has 17 amino acids. The CDR3 sequence is CASSAWDYPSTNYGYTF. CDR3 coding DNA: TGTGCCAGCAGTGCCTGGGACTACCCGTCTACTAACTATGGCTACACCTTC.

Only one count was recorded for this clone. V gene TRBV9 combines with J gene TRBJ1-2; 10 bases match TRBD1. This CDR3 region has 16 residues. V shed 0 bases, J shed 3 bases, and the junction held 5 bases outside the gene matches. Germline V gives CDR1 SGDLS, CDR2 YYNGEE. CDR3 bases: TGTGCCAGCAGCGTAGGGGGGACAGGGGAGGACTATGGCTACACCTTC. Translating gives CASSVGGTGEDYGYTF.

The chain links TRBV6-1 to TRBJ1-2, with a possible D match to TRBD1 (5 bases). The V end lost 0 bases, the J end lost 6 bases, and 20 bases lay between the germline ends. Germline V gene lookup returns CDR1 MNHNS and CDR2 SASEGT. There are 17 residues in the CDR3. The CDR3 DNA follows: TGTGCCAGCAGTGAAGCGAAAGGGGTCCTCCTGCAGGATGGCTACACCTTC. Encoded protein: CASSEAKGVLLQDGYTF.

This clone was counted a single time. The chain employs TRBV6-6 and TRBJ1-2, with D tentatively TRBD1 (5 bases). The germline V and J ends were trimmed by 2 bases and 0 bases, with 13 bases remaining between them. CDR1 is MNHNY, CDR2 SVGAGI, per germline (reference sequence). The CDR3 length is 16 residues. The CDR3 DNA reads as TGTGCCAGCAGTTACGGGGGGTTAGGCACTAACTATGGCTACACCTTC. It yields the protein CASSYGGLGTNYGYTF.

V is TRBV5-4 and J is TRBJ2-2; TRBD2 matches at 7 bases. The J segment lost 4 bases and the V segment lost 4 bases, leaving 7 bases of the junction unmatched. CDR3 length: 15 residues. Germline CDR1 is SGHNT and CDR2 is YYREEE (reference sequence). CDR3 sequence reads: CASSHPTSSTGELFF. CDR3 DNA sequence: TGTGCCAGCAGCCACCCGACTAGCTCCACCGGGGAGCTGTTTTTT.

The CDR3 region has the DNA TGTGCCAGCAGCCTACGAGCGGGGGACACCGGGGAGCTGTTTTTT. It translates to CASSLRAGDTGELFF. The chain joins TRBV11-2 to TRBJ2-2; 8 positions agree with TRBD2. The CDR3 spans 15 residues. V was pared by 5 bases and J by 3 bases, with 5 bases of the junction left unmatched. In germline, CDR1 is SGHAT, CDR2 FQNNGV.

This chain links TRBV4-2 with TRBJ2-5; D unclear. The CDR3 is 14 residues long. CDR1 and CDR2 (germline): LGHNA, YNFKEQ. V gave up 1 base and J gave up 5 bases, with 11 bases separating them. CDR3 coding DNA: TGTGCCAGCAGCCAAGGGCTAGTGTGGGAGACCCAGTACTTC. Translated: CASSQGLVWETQYF.

This clone was found once. The CDR3 loop is CASSIDGGGTGANVLTF. CDR3 nucleotides: TGTGCCAGTAGTATAGACGGGGGTGGCACTGGGGCCAACGTCCTGACTTTC. This rearrangement joins TRBV19 to TRBJ2-6; TRBD2 might be the D (6 bases). The CDR3 runs 17 residues. The V end was cut by 0 bases, the J end by 2 bases, with 11 bases between. The germline gives CDR1 LNHDA, CDR2 SQIVND (reference sequence).

The rearrangement joins TRBV30 to TRBJ2-3, with 8 nucleotides matching TRBD2. V dropped 2 bases and J dropped 2; count of bases not matched to a gene: 3. Germline V CDR1 and CDR2: GTSNPN, SVGIG (reference sequence). This CDR3 is 14 amino acids long. Here the CDR3 reads CAWSLAGITDTQYF. The DNA for the CDR3 is TGTGCCTGGAGTTTAGCGGGGATCACAGATACGCAGTATTTT.

The chain is built from TRBV7-2 and TRBJ1-6; D not certain. The CDR3 is 15 amino acids. V was pared by 2 bases and J by 5 bases, with 10 bases between. The germline V gene has CDR1 SGHTA and CDR2 FQGNSA. The CDR3 nucleotides read TGTGCCAGCAGCTTAAGCAGAGGAGATAATTCACCCCTCCACTTT. Its translation: CASSLSRGDNSPLHF.

The chain uses TRBV20-1 and TRBJ2-5; 11 nucleotides agree with TRBD1. The CDR3 is made up of 18 amino acids. V gave up 3 bases and J gave up 5 bases; unmatched junction bases: 17. Germline CDR1 and CDR2: DFQATT and SNEGSKA (reference sequence). CDR3 DNA: TGCAGTGCTAGTACCCTCGGACAGGGGGCTTCCCCGGGGGAGACCCAGTACTTC. It yields the protein CSASTLGQGASPGETQYF.

The V and J genes are TRBV19 and TRBJ1-3; D is undetermined. The CDR3 totals 15 residues. The germline V and J ends were trimmed by 6 bases and 0 bases, with 12 bases remaining between them. Germline CDR1 reads LNHDA; CDR2 reads SQIVND (reference sequence). CDR3 bases: TGTGCCAGTAGGAGGACTCTTAGCTCTGGAAACACCATATATTTT. Its protein product is CASRRTLSSGNTIYF.